These T cell receptor beta chains were read from a single sample in a study of blood T cell repertoires in COVID-19. Data came from immunoSEQ multiplex PCR; TCRdb stores just in-frame clones and leaves some out. Of 120,000 to 150,000 clones listed, around 87% were seen once; the top ten hold 37%. The sequenced sample consisted of peripheral blood. All receptors derive from a man between 50 and 59 years old who had recovered from COVID-19. CDR3s include the opening cysteine and the closing phenylalanine or tryptophan. Fields, in order: clone size, J gene, D gene, V gene, CDR3 DNA, CDR3 protein. A D gene is named only where the DNA matches it firmly. For some rows the clone size is stated as once, few or many, or as a class when expanded; others skip it.

NA TRBJ1-1 NA TRBV30 TGTGCCTGGAGTGGGGGGGGGTGGACTGAAGCTTTCTTT CAWSGGGWTEAFF
NA TRBJ2-1 TRBD1 TRBV6-5 TGTGCCAGCAGTTACTCCGGGACAGGGAACTACAATGAGCAGTTCTTC CASSYSGTGNYNEQFF
NA TRBJ2-3 TRBD1 TRBV19 TGTGCCAGTAGTTCTGACAGGGTGTTTAGCGCAGATACGCAGTATTTT CASSSDRVFSADTQYF
once TRBJ1-4 NA TRBV4-3 TGCGCCAGCAGCCAAGTAGGAACAGGCGTTTGGACCCCTCTTAATGAAAAACTGTTTTTT CASSQVGTGVWTPLNEKLFF
NA TRBJ1-2 NA TRBV7-9 TGTGCCAGCAGTGGAGCTAACTATGGCTACACCTTC CASSGANYGYTF
NA TRBJ1-1 NA TRBV18 TGTGCCAGCTCAACGACGGACAGCCTGAACACTGAAGCTTTCTTT CASSTTDSLNTEAFF
NA TRBJ2-7 NA TRBV9 TGTGCCAGCAGCGTGACTGGAGCCTACGAGCAGTACTTC CASSVTGAYEQYF
NA TRBJ2-7 NA TRBV27 TGTGCCAGCAGTTTATCGACAGCCTCCTACGAGCAGTACTTC CASSLSTASYEQYF
NA TRBJ1-4 NA TRBV4-3 TGCGCCAGCAGCCAAGATTCATTGAATGAAAAACTGTTTTTT CASSQDSLNEKLFF
NA TRBJ1-1 NA TRBV6-5 TGTGCCAGCAGTTACTCTAGGAGGACAGTGAACACTGAAGCTTTCTTT CASSYSRRTVNTEAFF
few TRBJ2-5 TRBD1 TRBV27 TGTGCCAGCAGTAAAGAGACAGGGATGGAGATGGAGACCCAGTACTTC CASSKETGMEMETQYF